The 12 T cell receptor beta chains below come from one sample, sequenced in a study of blood T cell repertoires in COVID-19. Data came from immunoSEQ multiplex PCR; TCRdb stores just in-frame clones and leaves some out. Among about 250,000 clones listed, roughly 90% were seen once. The source material was peripheral blood. Receptors originate from a woman in her 30s with active or convalescent COVID-19.

The chain employs TRBV4-2 and TRBJ1-3; D not certain. CDR1 and CDR2 (germline): LGHNA, YNFKEQ. V was pared by 2 bases and J by 2 bases, with 16 bases between. The CDR3 extends over 17 amino acids. The CDR3: CASSQSRYSLAGNTIYF. In nucleotides, the CDR3 is TGTGCCAGCAGCCAATCCAGATACAGTCTCGCTGGAAACACCATATATTTT.

This chain uses TRBV29-1 with TRBJ2-7; no clear D. The CDR3 contains 12 residues. Germline CDR1 reads SQVTM; CDR2 reads ANQGSEA. Trimming shortened V by 4 bases and J by 1 base, and 8 bases separated the two germline ends. The CDR3 loop is CSVAGGSYEQYF. The DNA for the CDR3 is TGCAGCGTTGCGGGTGGGTCCTACGAGCAGTACTTC.

The V gene is TRBV6-2 or TRBV6-3, the J gene TRBJ2-1, with D unresolved. The germline V gene encodes CDR1 MNHEY and CDR2 SVGEGT. The CDR3 consists of 14 residues. V was clipped by 3 bases and J by 6 bases, with 12 bases between them. This chain's CDR3 is CASSYPGSGNEQFF. CDR3 nucleotide sequence: TGTGCCAGCAGTTATCCGGGTTCCGGCAATGAGCAGTTCTTC.

This chain uses TRBV6-5 with TRBJ2-5, with 7 bases that match TRBD2. Germline loops: CDR1 MNHEY, CDR2 SVGAGI. The CDR3 loop spans 13 amino acids. Germline trimming cut 5 bases from V and 4 bases from J; bases unmatched to any gene: 4. Here the CDR3 DNA reads TGTGCCAGCAGTCTGGGGGGGGGAGAGACCCAGTACTTC. Encoded protein: CASSLGGGETQYF.

CDR3 residues: CATSDLNSFYGYTF. The CDR3 DNA sequence: TGTGCCACCAGTGATTTGAACAGCTTCTATGGCTACACCTTC. The gene calls are TRBV24-1 and TRBJ1-2; D gene uncertain. CDR1 and CDR2 (germline): KGHDR, SFDVKD. There are 14 residues in the CDR3. V was pared by 0 bases and J by 4 bases, with 8 bases between.

This clone was detected once. CDR3 protein: CASSFDSSNQPQHF. As DNA, the CDR3 is TGTGCCAGCAGCTTTGACAGCTCCAATCAGCCCCAGCATTTT. V is TRBV7-9 and J is TRBJ1-5; TRBD1 is a possible D gene (5 bases). The CDR3 has 14 residues. Trimming took 3 bases from V and 3 from J, leaving 9 bases between them. The germline V gene has CDR1 SEHNR and CDR2 FQNEAQ (reference sequence).

The J gene is TRBJ1-6, the V gene TRBV30, with TRBD1 as a possible D gene (5 bases). Trimming took 0 bases from V and 0 from J, leaving 15 bases between them. The CDR3 covers 18 residues. In germline, CDR1 is GTSNPN, CDR2 SVGIG (reference sequence). The CDR3 nucleotides read TGTGCCTGGAGTGTTAGGGGACTTCGAAGCTCCTATAATTCACCCCTCCACTTT. This encodes CAWSVRGLRSSYNSPLHF.

This clone occurred a few times. The gene calls are TRBV28 and TRBJ1-3; D remains ambiguous. Trimming removed 5 bases from V and 0 bases from J, with 8 bases in between. The CDR3 is made up of 14 amino acids. The germline V gene has CDR1 MDHEN and CDR2 SYDVKM. CDR3 bases: TGTGCCAGCAGTGGCCTTCACTCTGGAAACACCATATATTTT. This gives the protein CASSGLHSGNTIYF.

CDR3 bases: TGCGCCAGCAGCTACTCTGGAAACACCATATATTTT. Translated: CASSYSGNTIYF. The chain employs TRBV4-1 and TRBJ1-3, with D unresolved. CDR1 and CDR2 from the germline V gene are MGHRA and YSYEKL. This CDR3 has 12 amino acids. V lost 5 bases and J 0 bases, leaving 2 bases between the germline ends.

This chain joins TRBV6-5 and TRBJ2-3; TRBD2 matches 10 bases. From germline, CDR1 is MNHEY and CDR2 SVGAGI. V shed 5 bases and J 5 bases; nucleotides not matched to a gene: 7. The CDR3 spans 15 residues. CDR3 sequence (DNA): TGTGCCAGCAGTACTAGCGGGGCCGCGGTAGATACGCAGTATTTT. It is translated as CASSTSGAAVDTQYF.

The chain employs TRBV5-6 and TRBJ2-5, with 14 bases matching TRBD2. This CDR3 has 15 residues. Germline CDR1 SGHDT, CDR2 YYEEEE. V trimming: 3 bases; J trimming: 3 bases; junction bases outside the gene matches: 1. CDR3 amino acids: CASSWGLAGEETQYF. In nucleotides, the CDR3 is TGTGCCAGCAGCTGGGGACTAGCGGGGGAAGAGACCCAGTACTTC.

The J gene is TRBJ2-1, the V gene TRBV5-1; possible D gene TRBD1, 5 bases. Germline-derived CDR1 and CDR2 are SGHRS and YFSETQ. V lost 0 bases and J 7 bases, leaving 14 bases between the germline ends. This CDR3 has 15 residues. The CDR3 DNA sequence: TGCGCCAGCAGCTTGGGGTCAGGGCTGGGTAATGAGCAGTTCTTC. Translation: CASSLGSGLGNEQFF.